This section outlines one T cell receptor beta chain sequence together with its context. Its target antigen remains unknown. The input lacks base qualities; no much larger clone sits a single base away. Instrument used: Illumina HiSeq 2500. Quantitative 5'-RACE with molecular barcodes was the method used to prepare the TCR beta libraries. The authors' analysis ran thus. Disease-linked TCR variants were identified with a new computational method built on a probabilistic model of VDJ rearrangement. The public reads were run again by TCRdb, first through fastp at Q25 and then through MiXCR, and only productive beta chains were kept. One record per CDR3 amino acid sequence lists the most common genes and DNA. TCRdb's processing, not the authors' own work, is the source of the V and J calls. The sample table holds around 320,000 distinct CDR3 sequences, of which 20% to 25% were seen once. About 3.5% of the sample rests with the top ten.

This entry is derived from a study of CD8 T cells in ankylosing spondylitis (TCRdb year 2017). Regarding the study in general: The study profiled T cell receptor beta repertoires in healthy donors and ankylosing spondylitis patients to find disease-linked TCR variants. The full study cohort comprised some 27 ankylosing spondylitis patients and 85 to 120 healthy donors. Samples of peripheral blood were taken, and for ankylosing spondylitis patients, synovial fluid was collected as well.

General conclusions and limits of the study: The disease-linked clones were reported as significantly enriched in matched synovial fluid samples from ankylosing spondylitis patients. Some motif variants were previously reported in synovial fluid and blood of reactive arthritis patients, suggesting common disease-initiation mechanisms. A TCR beta motif of several highly homologous amino acid variants appeared characteristic of blood from ankylosing spondylitis patients. The disease-linked clones showed a CD8+ phenotype and occurred at relatively low frequencies in peripheral blood.

The CDR1 and CDR2 encoded by the germline V gene are MNHEY and SVGEGT. The CDR3 has 15 amino acids, counting the end cysteine and phenylalanine. Of all the DNA, just the CDR3 is kept, 45 bases in frame from base 1. The trim is 5 bases for V and 8 bases for J, with a gap of 19 bases between the germline ends. The V and J genes are TRBV6-2 or TRBV6-3 and TRBJ2-1; the D gene is possibly TRBD1 or TRBD2, with 8 bases matching each. This sequence was found in a female donor with ankylosing spondylitis or in good health (not recorded which). The sample was blood, either unsorted or a sorted T cell fraction (not recorded which). The DNA sequence follows: TGTGCCAGCAGTCCCAGGGGGCGGGGGGTCGATGAGCAGTTCTTC. The translation is CASSPRGRGVDEQFF.